A single sample is the source of the 7 T cell receptor beta chains below, sequenced in a study of T-cell reconstitution after alpha-beta-depleted transplantation in children. The library targeted TCRbeta and was prepared with unique molecular identifiers. TCRdb re-derived calls from the PCR reads in MiXCR, one entry per CDR3 protein. The sample includes about 260,000 distinct CDR3 sequences, 6.5% to 10% seen only once; the top ten take approximately 6%. The source material was PBMCs, mostly from graft donor cells, sampled 180 days after TCRalphabeta/CD19-depleted stem cell transplant. The receptors originated from a male patient aged 10-17 years who had a stem cell transplant for acute lymphoblastic leukemia, so the T cells may come from the graft donor.

This clonotype has a count of ten or more. This chain connects TRBV7-2 to TRBJ2-5; the D gene is possibly TRBD2 (5 bases). Germline V gene lookup returns CDR1 SGHTA and CDR2 FQGNSA. The V and J ends lost 10 bases and 7 bases respectively, with 19 bases between them. This CDR3 has 13 residues. The CDR3 DNA reads as TGTGCCACCTTCCCTCTAGCCAAAAGGACCCAGTACTTC. Protein sequence: CATFPLAKRTQYF.

This clonotype was observed a handful of times. Given a much more abundant clone one base away, this may be a read error. The rearrangement links TRBV12-3 or TRBV12-4 to TRBJ2-1; TRBD2 agrees at 7 bases. The CDR3 runs 19 residues. The CDR3 DNA is TGTGCCATCAGTTTTGGGCTAGCGGAGGCGCGGAATTTTTACAATGAGCAGTTCTTC. This codes for CAISFGLAEARNFYNEQFF.

This clonotype has at least ten counts. The gene calls are TRBV28 and TRBJ1-5, with D tentatively TRBD1 (5 bases). Germline CDR1 reads MDHEN; CDR2 reads SYDVKM. Deletions cut 6 bases from V and 3 bases from J, with 9 bases between. The CDR3 consists of 13 residues. This CDR3 is CASRGPYNQPQHF. In DNA form, the CDR3 reads TGTGCCAGCAGGGGACCTTACAATCAGCCCCAGCATTTT.

Remarks on this clonotype: This may stem from a read error, because a much larger clone lies one nucleotide away. The rearrangement links TRBV6-1 to TRBJ1-3; D might be TRBD1 (5 bases). This CDR3 comprises 14 residues. Looked up from germline, CDR1 is MNHNS and CDR2 is SASEGT. CDR3 nucleotide sequence: TGTGCCAGCCGACAGACCCTCTCTGGAAACACCATATCTTTT. Encoded protein: CASRQTLSGNTISF.

As for this clonotype: Being one base from a much bigger clone, this may be a read error. The chain links TRBV20-1 to TRBJ2-7; D is undetermined. Germline V lookup: CDR1 DFQATT, CDR2 SNEGSKA (reference sequence). The germline V and J ends were trimmed by 4 bases and 8 bases, with 12 bases remaining between them. CDR3 length: 11 residues. CDR3 in DNA: TGCAGTGCTACTGACACCCCCAAGCAGTACTTC. Protein: CSATDTPKQYF.

Only a few counts were recorded for this clonotype. J is TRBJ2-7 and V is TRBV18; 16 bases agree with TRBD2. This CDR3 has 23 residues. Germline V gene lookup returns CDR1 KGHSH and CDR2 LQKENI. The V gene end was trimmed by 0 bases and the J gene end by 4 bases; junction bases not matched to a gene: 21. CDR3 DNA: TGTGCCAGCTCACCACCCCGGGAACCACTTTGGGGACTAGCGGGAGGGCCGCCGTACGAGCAGTACTTC. Translated: CASSPPREPLWGLAGGPPYEQYF.

The J gene is TRBJ2-7, the V gene TRBV6-1, with 9 bases lining up with TRBD1. Germline values: CDR1 MNHNS, CDR2 SASEGT. The CDR3 has 14 residues. After removal of 6 bases from V and 6 bases from J, the junction contained 9 bases not matched to a gene. Written as DNA, the CDR3 is TGTGCCAGCAGACCGGGACAGGGTATGTTCGAGCAGTACTTC. This sequence encodes CASRPGQGMFEQYF.